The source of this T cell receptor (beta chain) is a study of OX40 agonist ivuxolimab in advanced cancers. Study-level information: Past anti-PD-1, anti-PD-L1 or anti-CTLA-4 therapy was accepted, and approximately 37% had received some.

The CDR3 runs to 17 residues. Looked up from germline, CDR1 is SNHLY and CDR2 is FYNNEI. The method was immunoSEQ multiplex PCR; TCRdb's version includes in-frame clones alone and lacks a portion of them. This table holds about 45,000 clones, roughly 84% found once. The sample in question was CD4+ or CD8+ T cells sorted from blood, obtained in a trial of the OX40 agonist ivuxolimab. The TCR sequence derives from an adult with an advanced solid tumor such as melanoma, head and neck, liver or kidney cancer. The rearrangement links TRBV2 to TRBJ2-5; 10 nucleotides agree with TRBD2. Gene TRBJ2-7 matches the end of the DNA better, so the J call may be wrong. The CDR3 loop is CASSVQRGTSARYEQYF. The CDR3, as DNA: TGTGCCAGCAGTGTCCAGCGGGGGACTAGCGCTCGCTACGAGCAGTACTTC.